This TCR beta chain derives from a study of T cells in localized non-small cell lung cancer. Repertoires were generated with immunoSEQ multiplex PCR, while TCRdb's copy carries only in-frame clones and drops some. The table records approximately 30,000 clones, 88% of them present only once. Germline values: CDR1 MNHNY, CDR2 SVGAGI (reference sequence). With 6 bases clipped from V and 6 bases from J, the junction kept 12 bases outside the gene matches. CDR3 length equals 15 residues. The material was peripheral blood mononuclear cells, obtained before any cancer treatment. The sequence came from a woman aged 40 to 75 with stage III lung adenocarcinoma. V gene TRBV6-6 combines with J gene TRBJ2-3, with 7 positions matching TRBD1. This CDR3 reads CASRVGAGGYDTQYF. DNA for the CDR3: TGTGCCAGCAGAGTAGGGGCAGGGGGATATGATACGCAGTATTTT.